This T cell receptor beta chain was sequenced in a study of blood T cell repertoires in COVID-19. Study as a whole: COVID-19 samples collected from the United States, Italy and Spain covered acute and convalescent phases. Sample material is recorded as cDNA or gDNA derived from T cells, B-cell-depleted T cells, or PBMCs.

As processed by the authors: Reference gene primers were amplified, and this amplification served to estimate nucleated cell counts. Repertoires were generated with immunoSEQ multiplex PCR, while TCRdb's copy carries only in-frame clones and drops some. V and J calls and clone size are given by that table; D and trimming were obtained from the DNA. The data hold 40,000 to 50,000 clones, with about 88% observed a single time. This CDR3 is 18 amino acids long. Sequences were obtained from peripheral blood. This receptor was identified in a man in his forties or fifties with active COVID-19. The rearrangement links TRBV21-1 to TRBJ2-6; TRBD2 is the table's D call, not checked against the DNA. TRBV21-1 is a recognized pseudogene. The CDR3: CASSGETSSSSGANVLTF. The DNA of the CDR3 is TGTGCCAGCAGCGGCGAGACTAGCTCTAGCTCTGGGGCCAACGTCCTGACTTTC.